This record looks at one TCR beta chain sequence and its context. Antigen specificity is unknown. The source of the sample is a study of OX40 agonist ivuxolimab in advanced cancers. Across the whole study: Of the participants, around 39% had some prior anti-PD-1, anti-PD-L1 or anti-CTLA-4 therapy, which was allowed. Overall study findings and caveats: Partial responders dosed at 0.1-3.0 mg/kg displayed clonal expansion ranking among the lowest. Part of the nonresponder group also had normalized T-cell clonal expansion that was low.

TCRdb keeps only in-frame clones here, not all; method: immunoSEQ multiplex PCR. The data hold approximately 94,000 clones, with approximately 89% observed a single time. Sample: CD4+ or CD8+ T cells sorted from blood, taken in a trial of the OX40 agonist ivuxolimab. This receptor was identified in an adult with an advanced solid tumor such as melanoma, head and neck, liver or kidney cancer.

The CDR3: CASSSGQPNEKLFF. The DNA for the CDR3 is TGTGCCAGCAGCTCCGGACAGCCCAATGAAAAACTGTTTTTT. The chain employs TRBV7-6 and TRBJ1-4, with D maybe TRBD1 (6 bases). V shed 4 bases and J shed 5 bases, with 11 bases lying between them. CDR3 size: 14 residues. Germline V lookup: CDR1 SGHVS, CDR2 FNYEAQ.